This T cell receptor beta chain was recovered during a study of CD8+ T cells in alopecia areata. Overall study results and limits: Treatment with tofacitinib significantly lowered scalp clonality and reduced expanded CD8+ clones among the top 100.

The sequencing template was cDNA reverse transcribed from extracted RNA. Profiling relied on immunoSEQ multiplex PCR, and the TCRdb table lists in-frame clones only, not all of them. The data show about 7,400 clones, with around 60% seen just once and more than 10% held by the top ten. Concerning this clone: Its specificity is not known.

Treatment in this sample: oral pan-JAK inhibitor, 5-10 mg twice daily. Lesional scalp punch biopsies and peripheral blood came from alopecia areata patients. The sequence was obtained from a human donor with alopecia areata. The sample in question was skin, obtained at week 4, from a patient treated with tofacitinib.

The CDR3 bases are TGTGCCAGCAGGCGTGCTAGCGGGGAGACCCAGTACTTC. This translates into CASRRASGETQYF. V is TRBV7-2 and J is TRBJ2-5, with TRBD2 matching 8 bases. The length of the CDR3 is 13 residues. CDR1 and CDR2 from the germline V gene are SGHTA and FQGNSA. V dropped 6 bases and J dropped 5; count of bases not matched to a gene: 5. Using reference TRBV7-2 and TRBJ2-5 for the parts outside the CDR3, the full variable domain is GAGVSQSPSNKVTEKGKDVELRCDPISGHTALYWYRQSLGQGLEFLIYFQGNSAPDKSGLPSDRFSAERTGGSVSTLTIQRTQQEDSAVYLCASRRASGETQYFGPGTRLLVL.